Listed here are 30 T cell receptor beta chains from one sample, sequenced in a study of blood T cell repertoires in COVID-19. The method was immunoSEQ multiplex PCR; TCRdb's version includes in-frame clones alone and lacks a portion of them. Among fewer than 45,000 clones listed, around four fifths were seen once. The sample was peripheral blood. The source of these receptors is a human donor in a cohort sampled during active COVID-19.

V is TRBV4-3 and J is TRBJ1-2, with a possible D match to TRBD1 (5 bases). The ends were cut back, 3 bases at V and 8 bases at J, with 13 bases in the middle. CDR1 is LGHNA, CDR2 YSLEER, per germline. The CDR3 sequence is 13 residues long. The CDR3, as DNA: TGCGCCAGCAGCCACGACAGATCGGAGGGCTACACCTTC. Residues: CASSHDRSEGYTF.

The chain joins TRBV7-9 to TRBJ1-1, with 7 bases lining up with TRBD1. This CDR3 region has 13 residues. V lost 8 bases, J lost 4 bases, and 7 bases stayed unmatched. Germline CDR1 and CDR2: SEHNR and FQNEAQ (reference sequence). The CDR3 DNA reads TGTGCCAGCGTCTTCCAGGGGGTCACTGAAGCTTTCTTT. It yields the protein CASVFQGVTEAFF.

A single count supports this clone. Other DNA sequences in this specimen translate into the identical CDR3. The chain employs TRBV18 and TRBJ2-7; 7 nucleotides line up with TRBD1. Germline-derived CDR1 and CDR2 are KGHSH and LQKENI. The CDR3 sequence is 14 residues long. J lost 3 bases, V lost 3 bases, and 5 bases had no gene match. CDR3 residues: CASSPGTGDYEQYF. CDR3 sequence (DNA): TGTGCCAGCTCACCGGGTACAGGGGACTACGAGCAGTACTTC.

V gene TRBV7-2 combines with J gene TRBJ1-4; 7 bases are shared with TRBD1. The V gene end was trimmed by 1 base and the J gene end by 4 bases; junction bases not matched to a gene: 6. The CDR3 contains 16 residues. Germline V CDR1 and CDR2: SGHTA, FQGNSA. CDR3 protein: CASSLGGTVINEKLFF. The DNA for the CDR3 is TGTGCCAGCAGCTTAGGGGGGACAGTTATTAATGAAAAACTGTTTTTT.

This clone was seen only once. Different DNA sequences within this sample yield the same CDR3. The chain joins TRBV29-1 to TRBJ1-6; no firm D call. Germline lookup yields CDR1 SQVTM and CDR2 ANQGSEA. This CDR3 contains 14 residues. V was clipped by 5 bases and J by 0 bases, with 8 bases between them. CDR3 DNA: TGCAGCGTTAGAGATAGCTCCTATAATTCACCCCTCCACTTT. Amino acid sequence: CSVRDSSYNSPLHF.

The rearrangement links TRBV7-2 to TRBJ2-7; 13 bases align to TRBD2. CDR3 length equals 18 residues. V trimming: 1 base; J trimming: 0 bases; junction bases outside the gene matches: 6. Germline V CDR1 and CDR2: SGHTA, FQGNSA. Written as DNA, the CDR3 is TGTGCCAGCAGCTTAGGACTAGCGGGGGGCACGAGCTCCTACGAGCAGTACTTC. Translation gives CASSLGLAGGTSSYEQYF. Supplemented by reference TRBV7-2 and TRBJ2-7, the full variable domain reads GAGVSQSPSNKVTEKGKDVELRCDPISGHTALYWYRQSLGQGLEFLIYFQGNSAPDKSGLPSDRFSAERTGGSVSTLTIQRTQQEDSAVYLCASSLGLAGGTSSYEQYFGPGTRLTVT.

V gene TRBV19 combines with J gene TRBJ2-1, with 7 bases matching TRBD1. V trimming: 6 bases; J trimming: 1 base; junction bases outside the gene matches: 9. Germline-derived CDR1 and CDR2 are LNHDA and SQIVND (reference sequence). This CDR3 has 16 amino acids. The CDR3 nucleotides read TGTGCCAGTAGCCCAGGACAGGCTCGGTCCTACAATGAGCAGTTCTTC. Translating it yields CASSPGQARSYNEQFF.

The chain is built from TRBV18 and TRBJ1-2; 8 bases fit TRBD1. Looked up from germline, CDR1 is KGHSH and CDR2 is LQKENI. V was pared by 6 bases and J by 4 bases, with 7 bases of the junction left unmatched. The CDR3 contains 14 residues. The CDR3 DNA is TGTGCCAGCTCCCGAGGACAGGGACGCTATGGCTACACCTTC. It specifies CASSRGQGRYGYTF.

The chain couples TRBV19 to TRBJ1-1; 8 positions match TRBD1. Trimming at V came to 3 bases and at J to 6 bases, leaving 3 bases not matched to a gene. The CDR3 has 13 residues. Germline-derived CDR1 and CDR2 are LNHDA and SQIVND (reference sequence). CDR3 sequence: CASSIRGRAEAFF. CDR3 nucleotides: TGTGCCAGTAGTATCAGGGGGCGCGCTGAAGCTTTCTTT.

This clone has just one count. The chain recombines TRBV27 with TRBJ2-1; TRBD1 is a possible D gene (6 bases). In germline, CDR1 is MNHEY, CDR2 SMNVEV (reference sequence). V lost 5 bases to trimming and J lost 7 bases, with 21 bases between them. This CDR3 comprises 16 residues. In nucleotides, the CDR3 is TGTGCCAGCAGTACTGTGACAGGAGTATTTCGAAATGAGCAGTTCTTC. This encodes CASSTVTGVFRNEQFF.

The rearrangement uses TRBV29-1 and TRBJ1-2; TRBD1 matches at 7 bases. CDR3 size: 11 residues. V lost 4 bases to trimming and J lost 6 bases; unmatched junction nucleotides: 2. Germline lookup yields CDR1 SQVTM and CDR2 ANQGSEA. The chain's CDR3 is CSVGQGNGYTF. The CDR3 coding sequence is TGCAGCGTTGGACAGGGCAATGGCTACACCTTC.

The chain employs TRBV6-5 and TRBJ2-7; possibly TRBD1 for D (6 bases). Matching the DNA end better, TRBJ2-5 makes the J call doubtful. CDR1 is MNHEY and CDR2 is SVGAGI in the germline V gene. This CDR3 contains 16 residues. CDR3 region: CASSSPGQGAIETQYF. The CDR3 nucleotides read TGTGCCAGCAGTTCTCCGGGACAAGGGGCGATTGAGACCCAGTACTTC.

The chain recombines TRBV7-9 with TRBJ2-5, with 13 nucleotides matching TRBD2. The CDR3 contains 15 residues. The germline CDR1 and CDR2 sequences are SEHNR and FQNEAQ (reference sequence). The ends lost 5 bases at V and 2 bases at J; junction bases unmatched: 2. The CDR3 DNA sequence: TGTGCCAGCAGCGTGACTAGCGGGGGGCAAGAGACCCAGTACTTC. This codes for CASSVTSGGQETQYF.

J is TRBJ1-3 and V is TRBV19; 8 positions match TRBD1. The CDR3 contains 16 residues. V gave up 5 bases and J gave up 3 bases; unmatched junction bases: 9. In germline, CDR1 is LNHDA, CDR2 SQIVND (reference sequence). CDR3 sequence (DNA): TGTGCCAGTAGTCCCTCCTACAGGGGGGTTGGAAACACCATATATTTT. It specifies CASSPSYRGVGNTIYF. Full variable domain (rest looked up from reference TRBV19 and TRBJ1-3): DGGITQSPKYLFRKEGQNVTLSCEQNLNHDAMYWYRQDPGQGLRLIYYSQIVNDFQKGDIAEGYSVSREKKESFPLTVTSAQKNPTAFYLCASSPSYRGVGNTIYFGEGSWLTVV.

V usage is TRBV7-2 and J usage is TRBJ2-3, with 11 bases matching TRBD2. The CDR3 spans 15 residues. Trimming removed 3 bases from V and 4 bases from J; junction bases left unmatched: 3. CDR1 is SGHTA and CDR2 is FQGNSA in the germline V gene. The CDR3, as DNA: TGTGCCAGCAGCTTTAGCGGGGGGGCCGCAGATACGCAGTATTTT. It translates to CASSFSGGAADTQYF.

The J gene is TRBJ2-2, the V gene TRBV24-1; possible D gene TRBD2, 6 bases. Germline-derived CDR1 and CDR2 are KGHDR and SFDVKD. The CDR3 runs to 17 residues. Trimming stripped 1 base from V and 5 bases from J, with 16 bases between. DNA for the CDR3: TGTGCCACCAGTGATTTTGGAGGGACCGCCAGAACCGGGGAGCTGTTTTTT. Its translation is CATSDFGGTARTGELFF.

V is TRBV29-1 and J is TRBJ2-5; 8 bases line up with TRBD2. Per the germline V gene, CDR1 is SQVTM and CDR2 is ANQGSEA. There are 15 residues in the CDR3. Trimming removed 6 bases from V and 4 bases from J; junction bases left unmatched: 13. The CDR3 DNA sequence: TGCAGCGTCGGCACCCCGGGGGGGAGGTCAGAGACCCAGTACTTC. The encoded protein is CSVGTPGGRSETQYF.

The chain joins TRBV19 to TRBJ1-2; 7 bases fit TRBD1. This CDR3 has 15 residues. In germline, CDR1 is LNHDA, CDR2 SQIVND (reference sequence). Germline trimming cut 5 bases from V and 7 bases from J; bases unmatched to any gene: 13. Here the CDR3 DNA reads TGTGCCAGTAGTCCCCCCGTGAGGGGGCGACGTGGCTACACCTTC. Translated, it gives CASSPPVRGRRGYTF.

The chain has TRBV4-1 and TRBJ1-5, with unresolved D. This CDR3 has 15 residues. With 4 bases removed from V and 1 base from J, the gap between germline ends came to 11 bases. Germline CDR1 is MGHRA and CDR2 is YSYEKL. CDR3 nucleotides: TGCGCCAGCAGCCCCTACTATATAAGCAATCAGCCCCAGCATTTT. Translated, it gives CASSPYYISNQPQHF.

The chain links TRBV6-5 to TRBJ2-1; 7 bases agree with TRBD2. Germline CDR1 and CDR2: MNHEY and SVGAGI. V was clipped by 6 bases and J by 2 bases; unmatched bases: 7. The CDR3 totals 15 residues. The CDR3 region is CASSEIAGAYNEQFF. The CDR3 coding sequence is TGTGCCAGCAGCGAGATAGCGGGCGCCTACAATGAGCAGTTCTTC.

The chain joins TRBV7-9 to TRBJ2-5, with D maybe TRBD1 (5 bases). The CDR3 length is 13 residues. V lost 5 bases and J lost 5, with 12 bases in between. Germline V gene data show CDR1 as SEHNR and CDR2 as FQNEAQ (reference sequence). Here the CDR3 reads CASSPRALETQYF. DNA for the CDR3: TGTGCCAGCAGCCCCAGGGCCCTGGAGACCCAGTACTTC.

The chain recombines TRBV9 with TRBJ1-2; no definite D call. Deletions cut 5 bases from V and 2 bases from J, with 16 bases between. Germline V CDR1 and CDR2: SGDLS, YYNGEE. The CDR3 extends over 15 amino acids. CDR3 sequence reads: CASRPSMGQNYGYTF. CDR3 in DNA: TGTGCCAGCAGGCCGAGTATGGGCCAGAACTATGGCTACACCTTC.

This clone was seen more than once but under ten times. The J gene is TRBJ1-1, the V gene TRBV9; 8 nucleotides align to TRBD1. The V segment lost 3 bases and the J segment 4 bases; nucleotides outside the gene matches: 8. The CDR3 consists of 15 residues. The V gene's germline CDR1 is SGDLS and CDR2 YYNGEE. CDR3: CASSAQQGDGTEAFF. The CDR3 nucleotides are TGTGCCAGCAGCGCCCAACAGGGGGATGGCACTGAAGCTTTCTTT.

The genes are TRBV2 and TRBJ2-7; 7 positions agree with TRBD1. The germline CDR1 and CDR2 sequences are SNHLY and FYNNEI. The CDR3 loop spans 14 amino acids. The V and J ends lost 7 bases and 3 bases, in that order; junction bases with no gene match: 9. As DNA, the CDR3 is TGTGCCAGCATCGAACAGGGGATAGGCTACGAGCAGTACTTC. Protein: CASIEQGIGYEQYF.

The CDR3 protein is CASSPSGGTGAGNTIYF. In DNA form, the CDR3 reads TGTGCCAGCAGCCCTTCGGGGGGGACAGGGGCTGGAAACACCATATATTTT. This rearrangement joins TRBV9 to TRBJ1-3; 10 nucleotides line up with TRBD1. The junction had 9 bases not matched to a gene; V was cut back by 4 bases and J by 2 bases. Looked up from germline, CDR1 is SGDLS and CDR2 is YYNGEE. The CDR3 consists of 17 residues.

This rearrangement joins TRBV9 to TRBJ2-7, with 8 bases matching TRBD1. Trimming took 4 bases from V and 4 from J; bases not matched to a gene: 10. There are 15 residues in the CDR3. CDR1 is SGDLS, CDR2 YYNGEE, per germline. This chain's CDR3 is CASSPQPTGAYEQYF. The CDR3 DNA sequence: TGTGCCAGCAGCCCCCAGCCGACAGGGGCTTACGAGCAGTACTTC.

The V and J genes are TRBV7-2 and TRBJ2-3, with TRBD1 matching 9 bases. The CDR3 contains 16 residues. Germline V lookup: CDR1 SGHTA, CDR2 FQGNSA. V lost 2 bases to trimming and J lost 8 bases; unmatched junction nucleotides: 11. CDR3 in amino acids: CASSLSRGQGEGTQYF. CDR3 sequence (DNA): TGTGCCAGCAGCTTATCACGGGGACAGGGCGAGGGTACGCAGTATTTT.

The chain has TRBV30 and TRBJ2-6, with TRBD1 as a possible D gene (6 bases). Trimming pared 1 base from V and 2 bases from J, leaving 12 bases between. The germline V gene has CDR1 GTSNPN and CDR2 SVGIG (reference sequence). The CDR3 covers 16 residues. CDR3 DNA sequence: TGTGCCTGGAGTGAGGACAGTTTCGCTGGGGCCAACGTCCTGACTTTC. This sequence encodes CAWSEDSFAGANVLTF. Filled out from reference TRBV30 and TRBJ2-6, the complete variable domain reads SQTIHQWPATLVQPVGSPLSLECTVEGTSNPNLYWYRQAAGRGLQLLFYSVGIGQISSEVPQNLSASRPQDRQFILSSKKLLLSDSGFYLCAWSEDSFAGANVLTFGAGSRLTVL.

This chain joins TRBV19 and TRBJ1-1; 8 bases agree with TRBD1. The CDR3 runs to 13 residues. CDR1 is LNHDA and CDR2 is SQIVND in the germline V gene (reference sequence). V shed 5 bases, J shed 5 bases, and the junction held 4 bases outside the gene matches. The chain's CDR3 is CASSQQGGTEAFF. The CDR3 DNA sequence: TGTGCCAGTAGTCAACAGGGGGGTACTGAAGCTTTCTTT.

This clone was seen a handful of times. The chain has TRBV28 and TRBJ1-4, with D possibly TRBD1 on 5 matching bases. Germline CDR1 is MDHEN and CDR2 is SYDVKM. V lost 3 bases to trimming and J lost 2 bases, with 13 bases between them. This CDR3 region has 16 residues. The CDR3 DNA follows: TGTGCCAGCAGTTTTTTAGGGGCACGGACTAATGAAAAACTGTTTTTT. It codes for CASSFLGARTNEKLFF.